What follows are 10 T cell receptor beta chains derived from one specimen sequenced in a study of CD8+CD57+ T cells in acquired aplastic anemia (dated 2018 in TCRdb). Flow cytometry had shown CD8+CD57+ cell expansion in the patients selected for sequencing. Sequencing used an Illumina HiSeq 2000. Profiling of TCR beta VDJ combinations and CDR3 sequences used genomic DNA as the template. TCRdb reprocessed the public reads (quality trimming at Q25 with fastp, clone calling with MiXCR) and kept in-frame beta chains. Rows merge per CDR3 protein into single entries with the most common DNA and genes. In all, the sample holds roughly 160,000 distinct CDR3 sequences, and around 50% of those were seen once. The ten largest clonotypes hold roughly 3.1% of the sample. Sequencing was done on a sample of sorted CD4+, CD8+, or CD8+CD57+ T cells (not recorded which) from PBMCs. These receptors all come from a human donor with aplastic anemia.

CDR3 in amino acids: CASGPRQGDISPLHF. CDR3 sequence (DNA): TGTGCCAGCGGACCCAGGCAAGGGGATATTTCACCCCTCCACTTT. The rearrangement joins TRBV2 to TRBJ1-6, with D possibly being TRBD1 (5 bases). Trimming pared 8 bases from V and 9 bases from J, leaving 20 bases between. The CDR3 loop spans 15 amino acids. Germline CDR1 reads SNHLY; CDR2 reads FYNNEI.

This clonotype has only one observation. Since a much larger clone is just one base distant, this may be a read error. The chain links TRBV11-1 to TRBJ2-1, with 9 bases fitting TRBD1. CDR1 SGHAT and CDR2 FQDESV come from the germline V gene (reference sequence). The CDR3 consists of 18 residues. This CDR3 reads CASSRDTKTGGSYSEQFF. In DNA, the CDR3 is TGTGCCAGCAGCCGGGATACCAAAACAGGGGGCTCCTACAGTGAGCAGTTCTTC.

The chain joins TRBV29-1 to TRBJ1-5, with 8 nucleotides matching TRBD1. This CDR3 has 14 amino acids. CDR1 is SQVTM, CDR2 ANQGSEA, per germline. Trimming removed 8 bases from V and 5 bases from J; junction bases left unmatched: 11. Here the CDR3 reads CSSWTGFFDQPQHF. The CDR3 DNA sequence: TGCAGCTCATGGACAGGGTTTTTCGATCAGCCCCAGCATTTT.

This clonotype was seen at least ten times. In nucleotides, the CDR3 is TGTGCCAGCAGCGTATTTGGGGGACAAAAGACCCAGTACTTC. Translation: CASSVFGGQKTQYF. V gene TRBV9 combines with J gene TRBJ2-5; a weak D match, TRBD1 (6 bases). Germline V gene sequence: CDR1 SGDLS, CDR2 YYNGEE. There are 14 residues in the CDR3. Trimming shortened V by 1 base and J by 6 bases, and 13 bases separated the two germline ends.

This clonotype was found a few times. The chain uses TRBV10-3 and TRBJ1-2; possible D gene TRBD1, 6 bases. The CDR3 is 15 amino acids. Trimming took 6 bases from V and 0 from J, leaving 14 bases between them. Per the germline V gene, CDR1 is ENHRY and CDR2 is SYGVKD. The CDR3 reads CAIRIRDTANYGYTF. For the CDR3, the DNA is TGTGCCATCAGGATCCGGGACACAGCTAACTATGGCTACACCTTC.

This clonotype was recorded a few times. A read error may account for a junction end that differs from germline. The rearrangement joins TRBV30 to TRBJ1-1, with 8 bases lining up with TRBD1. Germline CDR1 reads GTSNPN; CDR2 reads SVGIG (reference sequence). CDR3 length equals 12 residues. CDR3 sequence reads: CTLLRDRSEAFF. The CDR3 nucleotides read TGCACCCTACTGAGGGACAGGAGTGAAGCTTTCTTT.

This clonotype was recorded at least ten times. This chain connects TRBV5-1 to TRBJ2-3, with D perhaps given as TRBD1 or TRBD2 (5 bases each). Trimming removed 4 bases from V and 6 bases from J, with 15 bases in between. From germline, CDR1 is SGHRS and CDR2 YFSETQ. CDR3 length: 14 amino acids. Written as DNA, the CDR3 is TGCGCCAGCAGCGGGGCGCGGGCGGCGGATACGCAGTATTTT. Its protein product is CASSGARAADTQYF.

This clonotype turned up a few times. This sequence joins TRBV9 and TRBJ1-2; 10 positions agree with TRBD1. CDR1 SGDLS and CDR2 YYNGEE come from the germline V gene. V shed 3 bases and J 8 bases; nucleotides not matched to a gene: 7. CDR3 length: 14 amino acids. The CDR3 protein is CASSEAGTGDGYTF. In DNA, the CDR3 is TGTGCCAGCAGCGAGGCCGGGACAGGGGACGGCTACACCTTC.

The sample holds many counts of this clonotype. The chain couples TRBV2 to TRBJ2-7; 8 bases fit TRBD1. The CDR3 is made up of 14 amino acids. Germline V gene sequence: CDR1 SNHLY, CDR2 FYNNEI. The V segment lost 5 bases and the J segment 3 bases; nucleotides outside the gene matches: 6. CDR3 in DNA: TGTGCCAGCAGTCCAGGGACAGGTAGCTACGAGCAGTACTTC. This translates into CASSPGTGSYEQYF.

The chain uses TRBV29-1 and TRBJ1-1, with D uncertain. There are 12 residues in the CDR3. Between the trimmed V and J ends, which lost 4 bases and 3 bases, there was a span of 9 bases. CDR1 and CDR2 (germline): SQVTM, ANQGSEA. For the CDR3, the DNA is TGCAGCGTTGGAGCCAGTTACACTGAAGCTTTCTTT. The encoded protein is CSVGASYTEAFF.